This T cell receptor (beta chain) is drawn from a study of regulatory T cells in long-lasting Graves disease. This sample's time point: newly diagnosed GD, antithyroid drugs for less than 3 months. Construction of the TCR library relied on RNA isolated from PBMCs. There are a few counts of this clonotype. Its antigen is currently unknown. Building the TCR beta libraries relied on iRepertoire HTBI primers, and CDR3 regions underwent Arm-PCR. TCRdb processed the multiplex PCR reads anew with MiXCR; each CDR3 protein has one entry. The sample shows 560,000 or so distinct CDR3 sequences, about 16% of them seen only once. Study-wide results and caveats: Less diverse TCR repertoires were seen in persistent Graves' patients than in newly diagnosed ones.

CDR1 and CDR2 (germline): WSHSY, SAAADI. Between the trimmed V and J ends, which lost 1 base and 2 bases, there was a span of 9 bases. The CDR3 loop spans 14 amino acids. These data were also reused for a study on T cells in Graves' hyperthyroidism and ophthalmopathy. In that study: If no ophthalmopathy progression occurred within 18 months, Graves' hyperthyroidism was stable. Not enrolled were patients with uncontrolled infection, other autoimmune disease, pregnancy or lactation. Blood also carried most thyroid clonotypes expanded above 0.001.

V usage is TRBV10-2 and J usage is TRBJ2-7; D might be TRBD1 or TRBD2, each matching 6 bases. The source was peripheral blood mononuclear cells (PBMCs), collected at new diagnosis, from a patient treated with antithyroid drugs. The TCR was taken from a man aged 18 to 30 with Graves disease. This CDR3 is CASSEWRDTYEQYF. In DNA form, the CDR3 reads TGCGCCAGCAGTGAGTGGCGGGACACCTACGAGCAGTACTTC.